Following are 24 T cell receptor beta chains from one sample sequenced in a study of blood T cell repertoires in COVID-19. Assay used: immunoSEQ multiplex PCR; TCRdb lists only in-frame clones, some missing. The sample holds about 96,000 clones, roughly 80% seen once. Sequencing input: peripheral blood. These receptors were taken from a woman aged 55-69 years with acute or convalescent COVID-19.

This chain links TRBV2 with TRBJ2-5; D gene ambiguous. Germline CDR1 is SNHLY and CDR2 is FYNNEI. Trimming took off 4 bases at V and 1 base at J, with 13 bases between the two ends. The CDR3 covers 15 residues. The CDR3 nucleotides are TGTGCCAGCAGTGTCGGCATCGACACCCAAGAGACCCAGTACTTC. Translating it yields CASSVGIDTQETQYF.

The chain uses TRBV29-1 and TRBJ1-2; 7 nucleotides agree with TRBD1. Germline values: CDR1 SQVTM, CDR2 ANQGSEA. Trimming cost V 6 bases and J 7 bases; bases outside gene matches: 5. The CDR3 loop spans 11 amino acids. CDR3 in DNA: TGCAGCGTCACAGGGGTTCGTGGCTACACCTTC. The encoded protein is CSVTGVRGYTF. The whole variable domain, remainder taken from reference TRBV29-1 and TRBJ1-2, is SAVISQKPSRDICQRGTSLTIQCQVDSQVTMMFWYRQQPGQSLTLIATANQGSEATYESGFVIDKFPISRPNLTFSTLTVSNMSPEDSSIYLCSVTGVRGYTFGSGTRLTVV.

The CDR3 DNA sequence: TGTGCCAGCAGCTTACAGGGGGCGGGGTCGGAAGCTTTCTTT. Its protein product is CASSLQGAGSEAFF. This chain links TRBV5-4 with TRBJ1-1, with 9 bases lining up with TRBD1. Germline CDR1 is SGHNT and CDR2 is YYREEE (reference sequence). With V trimmed by 2 bases and J by 8 bases, 7 bases remained unmatched. There are 14 residues in the CDR3.

This clone was seen only once. The rearrangement joins TRBV20-1 to TRBJ1-4; D uncertain. The germline V and J ends were trimmed by 4 bases and 8 bases, with 8 bases remaining between them. The germline V gene encodes CDR1 DFQATT and CDR2 SNEGSKA (reference sequence). This CDR3 is built from 11 residues. CDR3 sequence (DNA): TGCAGTGCTACCCGGGGAGAAAAACTGTTTTTT. It yields the protein CSATRGEKLFF.

In its sample, this clone was seen once. The V and J genes are TRBV19 and TRBJ1-6, with 7 bases matching TRBD1. V shed 5 bases, J shed 0 bases, and the junction held 7 bases outside the gene matches. The CDR3 has 17 amino acids. CDR1 LNHDA and CDR2 SQIVND come from the germline V gene (reference sequence). This CDR3 is CASSPGQTFSYNSPLHF. CDR3 DNA sequence: TGTGCCAGTAGTCCGGGACAGACCTTCTCCTATAATTCACCCCTCCACTTT.

The chain carries TRBV3-1 (or the pseudogene TRBV3-2) and TRBJ2-5, with 14 nucleotides matching TRBD2. Unmatched junction bases numbered 9, after V lost 4 bases and J lost 2 bases. Looked up from germline, CDR1 is LGHDT and CDR2 is YNNKEL (reference sequence). CDR3 length equals 18 residues. CDR3 amino acids: CASSLGKGTSGGQETQYF. CDR3 nucleotides: TGTGCCAGCAGCCTAGGGAAAGGGACTAGCGGGGGACAAGAGACCCAGTACTTC.

The chain employs TRBV5-1 and TRBJ1-1; 11 nucleotides line up with TRBD1. CDR3 length equals 15 residues. CDR1 is SGHRS and CDR2 is YFSETQ in the germline V gene. V shed 4 bases, J shed 4 bases, and the junction held 6 bases outside the gene matches. Here the CDR3 reads CASSSSGTGGTEAFF. For the CDR3, the DNA is TGCGCCAGCAGCAGTTCCGGGACAGGGGGCACTGAAGCTTTCTTT.

This rearrangement joins TRBV6-5 to TRBJ1-2; 7 nucleotides line up with TRBD1. V lost 0 bases to trimming and J lost 5 bases; unmatched junction nucleotides: 3. From germline, CDR1 is MNHEY and CDR2 SVGAGI. CDR3 length: 14 amino acids. The chain's CDR3 is CASSYSGQLYGYTF. The CDR3 DNA reads as TGTGCCAGCAGTTACTCGGGACAGCTATATGGCTACACCTTC.

The V call is TRBV30, the J call TRBJ2-7, with TRBD2 as a possible D gene (6 bases). Germline loops: CDR1 GTSNPN, CDR2 SVGIG (reference sequence). V was trimmed by 3 bases and J by 6 bases, leaving 15 bases between them. This CDR3 comprises 13 residues. The CDR3 region is CAWRKTSLSEQYF. CDR3 in DNA: TGTGCCTGGAGAAAGACTAGTTTATCCGAGCAGTACTTC.

The chain carries TRBV6-6 and TRBJ1-2, with TRBD1 matching over 8 bases. CDR3 length: 11 residues. Germline CDR1 is MNHNY and CDR2 is SVGAGI (reference sequence). V lost 8 bases to trimming and J lost 7 bases; unmatched junction nucleotides: 3. The CDR3 is CASGQGFGYTF. DNA for the CDR3: TGTGCCAGCGGACAGGGTTTTGGCTACACCTTC.

The chain recombines TRBV3-1 (or the pseudogene TRBV3-2) with TRBJ1-3, with TRBD1 as a possible D gene (5 bases). This CDR3 spans 14 amino acids. Between the trimmed V and J ends, which lost 1 base and 2 bases, there was a span of 6 bases. The germline CDR1 and CDR2 sequences are LGHDT and YNNKEL (reference sequence). The CDR3 DNA reads TGTGCCAGCAGCCAAGCAGGGACTGGAAACACCATATATTTT. It yields the protein CASSQAGTGNTIYF.

The gene calls are TRBV20-1 and TRBJ2-5, with a weak D call TRBD2 (7 bases). Germline lookup yields CDR1 DFQATT and CDR2 SNEGSKA (reference sequence). The CDR3 is 14 amino acids. The ends were cut back, 3 bases at V and 5 bases at J, with 16 bases in the middle. The CDR3 coding sequence is TGCAGTGCTAGTGTGGGGGGGGCTTGGGAGACCCAGTACTTC. Translating it yields CSASVGGAWETQYF.

This chain uses TRBV5-1 with TRBJ2-7, with 9 bases fitting TRBD2. Trimming removed 0 bases from V and 6 bases from J; junction bases left unmatched: 4. This CDR3 is built from 14 residues. CDR1 and CDR2 from the germline V gene are SGHRS and YFSETQ. The CDR3 protein is CASSLEASGVEQYF. The DNA for the CDR3 is TGCGCCAGCAGCTTGGAGGCTAGCGGGGTCGAGCAGTACTTC.

This chain links TRBV5-5 with TRBJ1-1; 8 bases map to TRBD1. The junction had 10 bases not matched to a gene; V was cut back by 4 bases and J by 5 bases. The CDR3 consists of 15 residues. Germline V gene data show CDR1 as SGHKS and CDR2 as YYEKEE (reference sequence). CDR3 sequence (DNA): TGTGCCAGCAGCCCAGGGGGCGCGTTTCGGACTGAAGCTTTCTTT. As protein: CASSPGGAFRTEAFF.

Written as DNA, the CDR3 is TGTGCCAGCAGCTTGGAATCAGGGGTCTCTGGAAACACCATATATTTT. Its protein product is CASSLESGVSGNTIYF. This chain connects TRBV9 to TRBJ1-3; D possibly corresponds to TRBD1 (6 bases). The CDR3 spans 16 residues. The germline V and J ends were trimmed by 4 bases and 0 bases, with 14 bases remaining between them. The germline CDR1 and CDR2 sequences are SGDLS and YYNGEE.

The J gene is TRBJ2-7, the V gene TRBV7-9, with a possible D match to TRBD1 (5 bases). CDR1 SEHNR and CDR2 FQNEAQ come from the germline V gene (reference sequence). The CDR3 sequence is 13 residues long. V shed 3 bases and J shed 4 bases, with 10 bases lying between them. This chain's CDR3 is CASSFPQGYEQYF. The CDR3 nucleotides read TGTGCCAGCAGCTTCCCCCAGGGATACGAGCAGTACTTC.

This chain links TRBV14 with TRBJ2-1, with 7 positions matching TRBD1. With V trimmed by 2 bases and J by 8 bases, 6 bases remained unmatched. CDR1 and CDR2 (germline): SGHDN, FVKESK. CDR3 length equals 14 residues. CDR3 sequence reads: CASSQMTGLHEQFF. DNA of the CDR3: TGTGCCAGCAGCCAAATGACAGGGCTCCATGAGCAGTTCTTC.

As regards this clone: Other DNA variants within this sample encode the same CDR3. The rearrangement uses TRBV4-2 and TRBJ1-6; a possible D gene is TRBD1 (6 bases). The germline V and J ends were trimmed by 4 bases and 0 bases, with 10 bases remaining between them. Germline CDR1 and CDR2: LGHNA and YNFKEQ. CDR3 length equals 16 residues. Here the CDR3 reads CASSLGQSSYNSPLHF. In DNA form, the CDR3 reads TGTGCCAGCAGCCTCGGACAGAGCTCCTATAATTCACCCCTCCACTTT.

The chain employs TRBV5-1 and TRBJ2-3; the match to TRBD2 covers 8 bases. V gave up 0 bases and J gave up 2 bases; unmatched junction bases: 8. The CDR3 covers 17 residues. Per the germline V gene, CDR1 is SGHRS and CDR2 is YFSETQ. DNA for the CDR3: TGCGCCAGCAGCTTGGGTCTTAGGACTAGCTCCACAGATACGCAGTATTTT. This gives the protein CASSLGLRTSSTDTQYF.

The chain recombines TRBV4-2 with TRBJ2-3; 8 bases fit TRBD2. From germline, CDR1 is LGHNA and CDR2 YNFKEQ. The CDR3 extends over 16 amino acids. V dropped 0 bases and J dropped 3; count of bases not matched to a gene: 5. In nucleotides, the CDR3 is TGTGCCAGCAGCCAAGAGGCGGCGGGGGGAACAGATACGCAGTATTTT. Protein: CASSQEAAGGTDTQYF.

V usage is TRBV11-2 and J usage is TRBJ1-6; 7 positions match TRBD1. Germline CDR1 reads SGHAT; CDR2 reads FQNNGV. The ends lost 3 bases at V and 7 bases at J; junction bases unmatched: 3. This CDR3 has 14 amino acids. This CDR3 is CASSFGTVNSPLHF. CDR3 in DNA: TGTGCCAGCAGCTTTGGGACAGTGAATTCACCCCTCCACTTT.

The chain couples TRBV28 to TRBJ1-2; 8 positions agree with TRBD1. The CDR3 extends over 15 amino acids. Per germline, CDR1 MDHEN and CDR2 SYDVKM. V was clipped by 3 bases and J by 8 bases; unmatched bases: 11. CDR3: CASSFAGQGALGYTF. CDR3 nucleotide sequence: TGTGCCAGCAGTTTTGCTGGTCAGGGGGCGCTCGGCTACACCTTC.

The chain couples TRBV6-4 to TRBJ2-2, with 8 bases lining up with TRBD2. CDR3 length equals 14 residues. With 4 bases clipped from V and 7 bases from J, the junction kept 5 bases outside the gene matches. From germline, CDR1 is MRHNA and CDR2 SNTAGT. CDR3 in DNA: TGTGCCAGCAGTGTTAGCGGGGATGTCGGGGAGCTGTTTTTT. Its protein product is CASSVSGDVGELFF.

This chain uses TRBV2 with TRBJ2-5, with TRBD2 identical over 9 bases. The trim removed 1 base at V and 0 bases at J, leaving 12 bases unmatched. The CDR3 is 19 amino acids. Germline CDR1 SNHLY, CDR2 FYNNEI. This CDR3 reads CASSEDMRGGIKYQETQYF. CDR3 coding DNA: TGTGCCAGCAGTGAAGATATGCGGGGGGGTATAAAATACCAAGAGACCCAGTACTTC.